The table lists the clone carrying this TCR beta chain with a few counts. Antigen unknown. The sample comes from a study of tumor-infiltrating lymphocytes in primary liver carcinoma. The study co-extracted DNA and RNA from around 20-30 mg of unsorted bulk tissue. In every tumor sample, viable tumor cells made up over 85%. The study's findings and limits: Only about 7-24% of top clones were detected in each of the five tumor regions.

A primer in the constant region served to generate TCR beta cDNA from about 480 ng of total RNA. Libraries of TCR beta came from three nested multiplex PCR rounds with slightly modified ARM-PCR. MiXCR, run by TCRdb on the multiplex PCR reads, gives a single entry per CDR3 protein. The sample has 25,000 to 35,000 distinct CDR3 sequences; around 78% are singletons. This clonotype was obtained from a man aged 35-49 years with primary liver carcinoma and hepatitis B virus infection. The specimen was liver tumor tissue from sampling region 5. The subset here: tumor region T5, tumor centre.

DNA for the CDR3: TGTGCCAGTAGATTCGCATGGATGACTGGAAACACCATATATTTT. Residues: CASRFAWMTGNTIYF. V gene TRBV19 combines with J gene TRBJ1-3; D is unclear. Germline lookup yields CDR1 LNHDA and CDR2 SQIVND (reference sequence). V gave up 6 bases and J gave up 2 bases, with 14 bases separating them. The length of the CDR3 is 15 residues.